Below are 27 T cell receptor beta chains sequenced from a single sample in a study of radiotherapy plus CTLA-4 blockade in lung cancer. The method was immunoSEQ multiplex PCR; TCRdb's version includes in-frame clones alone and lacks a portion of them. The sample yields roughly 93,000 clones, approximately 78% seen once. Specimen: peripheral blood, collected from a patient treated with radiotherapy plus ipilimumab. The receptors were gathered from a human donor with non-small cell lung cancer who had a partial response to radiotherapy plus ipilimumab.

This clone was counted between two and nine times. This chain joins TRBV2 and TRBJ2-1; 11 bases agree with TRBD2. Germline CDR1 is SNHLY and CDR2 is FYNNEI. The V gene end was trimmed by 4 bases and the J gene end by 5 bases; junction bases not matched to a gene: 4. The CDR3 has 15 residues. The CDR3 here is CASSAELAGDNEQFF. The CDR3 DNA sequence: TGTGCCAGCAGTGCGGAACTAGCGGGAGACAATGAGCAGTTCTTC.

This clone occurred a few times. The chain joins TRBV11-3 to TRBJ1-6; D possibly corresponds to TRBD1 (5 bases). This CDR3 is 16 amino acids long. The germline V gene encodes CDR1 SGHNT and CDR2 YENEEA. V was cut by 1 base and J by 10 bases, with 17 bases left in between. The CDR3: CASSLAVARAGSPLHF. The CDR3 DNA sequence: TGTGCCAGCAGCTTAGCCGTCGCCAGGGCCGGATCACCCCTCCACTTT.

The chain combines TRBV27 with TRBJ2-3; 8 bases fit TRBD2. Germline-derived CDR1 and CDR2 are MNHEY and SMNVEV (reference sequence). The CDR3 has 16 amino acids. Losses at the gene ends were 1 base for V and 5 bases for J; bases not matched to a gene: 8. The CDR3 protein is CASSLLWREDIDTQYF. The CDR3 DNA is TGTGCCAGCAGTTTATTATGGCGGGAGGATATAGATACGCAGTATTTT.

The rearrangement joins TRBV7-2 to TRBJ1-4; TRBD1 aligns across 7 bases. V dropped 1 base and J dropped 7; count of bases not matched to a gene: 9. Germline-derived CDR1 and CDR2 are SGHTA and FQGNSA. The CDR3 runs 16 residues. CDR3 protein: CASSLVVGGESEKLFF. The DNA of the CDR3 is TGTGCCAGCAGCTTAGTGGTAGGGGGCGAGAGTGAAAAACTGTTTTTT.

This chain connects TRBV9 to TRBJ1-3; 9 nucleotides match TRBD1. The CDR3 spans 18 residues. The trim removed 3 bases at V and 3 bases at J, leaving 13 bases unmatched. CDR1 is SGDLS, CDR2 YYNGEE, per germline. The CDR3 loop reads CASSALDGGQGFGNTIYF. The CDR3 nucleotides are TGTGCCAGCAGCGCATTAGATGGGGGACAGGGTTTTGGAAACACCATATATTTT.

V is TRBV4-2 and J is TRBJ1-1; the match to TRBD1 covers 7 bases. The germline gives CDR1 LGHNA, CDR2 YNFKEQ. V was pared by 0 bases and J by 1 base, with 11 bases of the junction left unmatched. CDR3 length: 18 residues. CDR3 protein: CASSQDWDSLSENTEAFF. The CDR3 DNA is TGTGCCAGCAGCCAAGACTGGGACAGCTTATCTGAGAACACTGAAGCTTTCTTT.

The CDR3 coding sequence is TGCGCCAGCAGCCCCGACAGGGGAAACACCATATATTTT. Translating gives CASSPDRGNTIYF. The V and J genes are TRBV5-1 and TRBJ1-3; possible D gene TRBD1, 6 bases. The V end was cut by 4 bases, the J end by 4 bases, with 9 bases between. This CDR3 has 13 residues. CDR1 is SGHRS, CDR2 YFSETQ, per germline.

Note on this clone: This same CDR3 is encoded by further DNA sequences in the sample. V gene TRBV5-1 combines with J gene TRBJ2-7; 7 bases are shared with TRBD2. V lost 5 bases to trimming and J lost 3 bases; unmatched junction nucleotides: 8. The CDR3 length is 14 residues. Germline V lookup: CDR1 SGHRS, CDR2 YFSETQ. The CDR3 DNA reads TGCGCCAGCAGTAGCAGCGGGAAAAGCTACGAGCAGTACTTC. This encodes CASSSSGKSYEQYF.

CDR3 sequence reads: CASSPWTGELGNTGELFF. CDR3 DNA sequence: TGTGCCAGCAGCCCCTGGACAGGGGAGTTGGGGAACACCGGGGAGCTGTTTTTT. The rearrangement links TRBV4-2 to TRBJ2-2, with TRBD1 matching over 9 bases. Germline loops: CDR1 LGHNA, CDR2 YNFKEQ. The CDR3 extends over 18 amino acids. The ends lost 4 bases at V and 1 base at J; junction bases unmatched: 10.

The chain recombines TRBV9 with TRBJ2-1; 13 positions agree with TRBD2. The CDR3 runs to 15 residues. Germline V gives CDR1 SGDLS, CDR2 YYNGEE. The V and J ends lost 4 bases and 6 bases, in that order; junction bases with no gene match: 4. CDR3 DNA sequence: TGTGCCAGCAGCCCCGGGACTAGCGGGGTCAATGAGCAGTTCTTC. This gives the protein CASSPGTSGVNEQFF.

The CDR3 DNA is TGTGCCAGTAGTATTCTGGACAAGAGAAACACCATATATTTT. Translation gives CASSILDKRNTIYF. V and J are TRBV19 and TRBJ1-3; maybe TRBD1 (5 bases). V was pared by 3 bases and J by 5 bases, with 11 bases between. The CDR3 totals 14 residues. The germline V gene has CDR1 LNHDA and CDR2 SQIVND (reference sequence).

CDR3 region: CASSLRGGTRGNEQFF. The CDR3 DNA is TGTGCCAGCAGCTTAAGGGGCGGAACCAGGGGGAATGAGCAGTTCTTC. V and J are TRBV7-9 and TRBJ2-1; 7 bases line up with TRBD1. The V gene's germline CDR1 is SEHNR and CDR2 FQNEAQ (reference sequence). Germline trimming cut 2 bases from V and 7 bases from J; bases unmatched to any gene: 11. The CDR3 consists of 16 residues.

The chain couples TRBV5-1 to TRBJ2-5, with 10 bases aligning to TRBD2. V shed 4 bases and J 0 bases; nucleotides not matched to a gene: 3. The length of the CDR3 is 15 residues. Germline V gene data show CDR1 as SGHRS and CDR2 as YFSETQ. The CDR3 loop is CASSPGLADQETQYF. The CDR3 nucleotides are TGCGCCAGCAGCCCCGGACTAGCGGACCAAGAGACCCAGTACTTC.

The rearrangement links TRBV29-1 to TRBJ2-1; D might be TRBD1 (5 bases). The CDR3 sequence is 11 residues long. Germline V gene sequence: CDR1 SQVTM, CDR2 ANQGSEA. The germline V and J ends were trimmed by 6 bases and 5 bases, with 8 bases remaining between them. The CDR3 region is CSVNRNNEQFF. CDR3 DNA sequence: TGCAGCGTCAACAGGAACAATGAGCAGTTCTTC.

In DNA form, the CDR3 reads TGTGCCTGGAGAAGTAGCGGATTCTCCTACGAGCAGTACTTC. Protein: CAWRSSGFSYEQYF. The chain carries TRBV30 and TRBJ2-7; D may be TRBD2 (6 bases). Germline values: CDR1 GTSNPN, CDR2 SVGIG (reference sequence). The CDR3 is 14 residues long. Trimming stripped 3 bases from V and 0 bases from J, with 12 bases between.

The rearrangement joins TRBV6-1 to TRBJ2-4; D not certain. The germline V gene encodes CDR1 MNHNS and CDR2 SASEGT. The CDR3 has 11 residues. Trimming took off 7 bases at V and 12 bases at J, with 13 bases between the two ends. The CDR3 loop reads CASKLVETQYF. CDR3 nucleotides: TGTGCCAGCAAGTTGGTGGAGACTCAGTACTTC.

This clone was counted only a few times. V is TRBV7-9 and J is TRBJ2-5; the match to TRBD2 covers 11 bases. The junction had 10 bases not matched to a gene; V was cut back by 5 bases and J by 5 bases. The CDR3 has 16 residues. CDR1 is SEHNR, CDR2 FQNEAQ, per germline (reference sequence). The chain's CDR3 is CASSRVSSGRRETQYF. Here the CDR3 DNA reads TGTGCCAGCAGCCGAGTTTCTAGCGGGAGGCGGGAGACCCAGTACTTC.

V and J are TRBV27 and TRBJ1-1; 9 bases fit TRBD1. The CDR3 spans 17 residues. Germline CDR1 and CDR2: MNHEY and SMNVEV (reference sequence). J gave up 1 base and V 5 bases, and 11 bases lay outside the gene matches. Here the CDR3 DNA reads TGTGCCAGCAGTCAACGACGTGGGACAGGGACGAACACTGAAGCTTTCTTT. Translated, it gives CASSQRRGTGTNTEAFF.

Only one count was recorded for this clone. This sequence joins TRBV28 and TRBJ1-5, with TRBD1 as a possible D gene (6 bases). Germline V gives CDR1 MDHEN, CDR2 SYDVKM. The ends were cut back, 8 bases at V and 9 bases at J, with 11 bases in the middle. CDR3 length: 11 amino acids. In DNA form, the CDR3 reads TGTGCCAGCGGGGGGGCGGGGCCCCAGCATTTT. Translation: CASGGAGPQHF.

Here the CDR3 DNA reads TGTGCCAGCACCACAAAACTAGCGGGAGAGACAGATACGCAGTATTTT. The encoded protein is CASTTKLAGETDTQYF. The chain carries TRBV6-4 and TRBJ2-3; TRBD2 agrees at 11 bases. This CDR3 comprises 16 residues. V shed 7 bases and J 3 bases; nucleotides not matched to a gene: 9. The germline V gene encodes CDR1 MRHNA and CDR2 SNTAGT.

The gene calls are TRBV30 and TRBJ2-5, with TRBD1 matching 9 bases. The CDR3 is 15 amino acids. Germline V gene sequence: CDR1 GTSNPN, CDR2 SVGIG (reference sequence). The V segment lost 3 bases and the J segment 7 bases; nucleotides outside the gene matches: 12. DNA for the CDR3: TGTGCCTGGAGGGGGACCACAGGGGGCTTGGGGACCCAGTACTTC. Protein product: CAWRGTTGGLGTQYF.

The chain has TRBV10-3 and TRBJ2-7; D may be TRBD1 (6 bases). The ends were cut back, 6 bases at V and 3 bases at J, with 18 bases in the middle. This CDR3 has 15 amino acids. Germline CDR1 ENHRY, CDR2 SYGVKD. The DNA for the CDR3 is TGTGCCATCAGAATTGACAGGCCCCTTTTCTACGAGCAGTACTTC. This codes for CAIRIDRPLFYEQYF.

This clone was counted only a few times. CDR3 nucleotide sequence: TGTGCCAGCAGACCTTTGGGCAGTGGAAACACCATATATTTT. Translated: CASRPLGSGNTIYF. This chain joins TRBV27 and TRBJ1-3; D is uncertain. V lost 6 bases and J lost 3, with 12 bases in between. This CDR3 is built from 14 residues. Germline assignment: CDR1 MNHEY and CDR2 SMNVEV (reference sequence).

This clone appeared a few times. The chain recombines TRBV6-6 with TRBJ2-7, with a weak D call TRBD2 (6 bases). Germline values: CDR1 MNHNY, CDR2 SVGAGI (reference sequence). Trimming pared 6 bases from V and 3 bases from J, leaving 18 bases between. The CDR3 spans 15 residues. The CDR3 is CASSRDSTNYYEQYF. CDR3 nucleotide sequence: TGTGCCAGCAGCCGGGACTCGACGAATTACTACGAGCAGTACTTC.

The CDR3 DNA is TGCGCCAGCAGTGAGGGAGGGGTCAACATTCAGTACTTC. This sequence encodes CASSEGGVNIQYF. The chain joins TRBV10-1 to TRBJ2-4, with D perhaps matching TRBD2 (6 bases). CDR1 is WNHNN, CDR2 SYGVQD, per germline (reference sequence). This CDR3 spans 13 amino acids. V was trimmed by 2 bases and J by 7 bases, leaving 9 bases between them.

The CDR3 region has the DNA TGTGCCAGCAGGACGGCAGGGTACAACACCATATATTTT. As protein: CASRTAGYNTIYF. V gene TRBV27 combines with J gene TRBJ1-3; the D gene is possibly TRBD1 (5 bases). Germline assignment: CDR1 MNHEY and CDR2 SMNVEV (reference sequence). The CDR3 sequence is 13 residues long. Trimming cost V 6 bases and J 7 bases, with 13 bases left between them.

The rearrangement joins TRBV5-4 to TRBJ2-2, with 13 bases fitting TRBD2. Germline-derived CDR1 and CDR2 are SGHNT and YYREEE (reference sequence). The ends lost 4 bases at V and 6 bases at J; junction bases unmatched: 6. The CDR3 extends over 16 amino acids. The CDR3 reads CASSPWTSGSAGELFF. CDR3 nucleotide sequence: TGTGCCAGCAGCCCTTGGACTAGCGGGAGCGCCGGGGAGCTGTTTTTT.